This TCR beta chain was profiled in a study of blood T cell repertoires in COVID-19. Study summary: Acute and convalescent COVID-19 specimens originated in the United States, Italy and Spain.

Generated by immunoSEQ multiplex PCR, the TCRdb table keeps only in-frame clones and is missing some. The sample has around 180,000 clones; about 85% are singletons. Germline CDR1 is SGHRS and CDR2 is YFSETQ. This CDR3 is built from 14 residues. Trimming cost V 0 bases and J 4 bases, with 10 bases left between them. This sequence was found in a man older than 75 with COVID-19, enrolled during active disease. This chain connects TRBV5-1 to TRBJ1-1; no definite D call. Sequencing input: peripheral blood. In DNA, the CDR3 is TGCGCCAGCAGCTTGGCCGGTACAGCCACTGAAGCTTTCTTT. This codes for CASSLAGTATEAFF. Using reference TRBV5-1 and TRBJ1-1 for the parts outside the CDR3, the full variable domain is KAGVTQTPRYLIKTRGQQVTLSCSPISGHRSVSWYQQTPGQGLQFLFEYFSETQRNKGNFPGRFSGRQFSNSRSEMNVSTLELGDSALYLCASSLAGTATEAFFGQGTRLTVV.